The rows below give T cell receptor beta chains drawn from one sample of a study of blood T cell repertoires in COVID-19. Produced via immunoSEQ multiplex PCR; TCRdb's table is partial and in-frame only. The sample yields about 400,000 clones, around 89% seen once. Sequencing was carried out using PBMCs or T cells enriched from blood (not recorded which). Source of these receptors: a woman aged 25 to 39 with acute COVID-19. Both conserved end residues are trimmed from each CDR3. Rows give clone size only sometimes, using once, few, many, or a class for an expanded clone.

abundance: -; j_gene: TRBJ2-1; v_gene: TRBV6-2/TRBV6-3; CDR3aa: ASSKLSVGQYLYEQF
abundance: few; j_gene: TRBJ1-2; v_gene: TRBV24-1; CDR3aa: ATSDQRHGYT
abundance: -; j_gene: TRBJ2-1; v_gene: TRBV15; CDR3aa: ATSGPTGPGTYNEQF
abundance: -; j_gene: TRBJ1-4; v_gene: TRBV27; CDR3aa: ASSSGTGGTNEKLF
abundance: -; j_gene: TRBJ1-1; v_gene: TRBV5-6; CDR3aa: ASSRRVTEAF
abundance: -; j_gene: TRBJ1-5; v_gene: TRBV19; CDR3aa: ASSIGGGRQPQH
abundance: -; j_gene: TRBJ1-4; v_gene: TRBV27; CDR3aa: ASKRSPTYRGEKLF
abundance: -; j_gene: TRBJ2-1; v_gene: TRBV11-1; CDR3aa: ASSTNYLNNEQF
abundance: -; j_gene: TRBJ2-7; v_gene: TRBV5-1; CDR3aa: ASSSYPGQGAYEQY
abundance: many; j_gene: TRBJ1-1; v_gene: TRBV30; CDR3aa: AWRTVNTEAF
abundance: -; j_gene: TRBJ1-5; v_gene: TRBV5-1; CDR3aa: ASSPTGGQPQH
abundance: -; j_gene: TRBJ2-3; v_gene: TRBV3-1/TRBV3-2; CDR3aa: ASSHGGSADTQY
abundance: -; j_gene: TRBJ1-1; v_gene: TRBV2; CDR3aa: ASSNDRNTEAF
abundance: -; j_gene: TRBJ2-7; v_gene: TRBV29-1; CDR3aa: SALTYEQY
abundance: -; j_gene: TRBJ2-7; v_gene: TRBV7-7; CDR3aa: ASSPLGGVHEQY
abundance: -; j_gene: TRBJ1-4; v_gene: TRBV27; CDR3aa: ASSLLGAGEKLF
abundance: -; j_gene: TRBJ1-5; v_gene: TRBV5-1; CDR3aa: ASSLTGQDRFQH